Each of the 19 T cell receptor beta chains below was sequenced from the same sample in a study of blood T cell repertoires in COVID-19. Data came from immunoSEQ multiplex PCR; TCRdb stores just in-frame clones and leaves some out. The data hold around 43,000 clones, with over 75% observed a single time. Sequencing used peripheral blood. The receptors originated from a human donor in a cohort sampled during active COVID-19.

The chain links TRBV18 to TRBJ1-2, with 10 bases identical to TRBD1. V trimming: 5 bases; J trimming: 7 bases; junction bases outside the gene matches: 10. The CDR3 loop spans 15 amino acids. Germline-derived CDR1 and CDR2 are KGHSH and LQKENI. CDR3 residues: CASSMPGQGTSGYTF. CDR3 bases: TGTGCCAGCTCAATGCCGGGACAGGGGACGAGTGGCTACACCTTC. The full variable domain, completed using reference TRBV18 and TRBJ1-2, is NAGVMQNPRHLVRRRGQEARLRCSPMKGHSHVYWYRQLPEEGLKFMVYLQKENIIDESGMPKERFSAEFPKEGPSILRIQQVVRGDSAAYFCASSMPGQGTSGYTFGSGTRLTVV.

The V call is TRBV5-8, the J call TRBJ2-4, with D maybe TRBD2 (5 bases). The CDR3 is made up of 14 amino acids. V lost 1 base and J 2 bases, leaving 7 bases between the germline ends. Germline V CDR1 and CDR2: SGHTS, YDEGEE. The CDR3 reads CASSLPGSKNIQYF. In nucleotides, the CDR3 is TGTGCCAGCAGCTTGCCGGGGTCCAAAAACATTCAGTACTTC.

This clone was observed many times. The chain recombines TRBV5-6 with TRBJ1-1; D ambiguous. The V gene lost 1 base and the J gene lost 4 bases, with 5 bases spanning the gap. Germline CDR1 and CDR2: SGHDT and YYEEEE. The CDR3 totals 12 residues. CDR3 protein: CASSLRGTEAFF. In nucleotides, the CDR3 is TGTGCCAGCAGCTTGCGGGGCACTGAAGCTTTCTTT.

V and J are TRBV11-3 and TRBJ2-7; the match to TRBD2 covers 10 bases. Germline V CDR1 and CDR2: SGHNT, YENEEA. The CDR3 is 15 residues long. V dropped 6 bases and J dropped 0; count of bases not matched to a gene: 5. The CDR3 nucleotides are TGTGCCAGCAGGCGAACTAGCGGGGACTCCTACGAGCAGTACTTC. Protein product: CASRRTSGDSYEQYF.

This clone came up a few times. The rearrangement links TRBV4-2 to TRBJ1-4; D is undetermined. V was trimmed by 4 bases and J by 2 bases, leaving 11 bases between them. CDR1 and CDR2 from the germline V gene are LGHNA and YNFKEQ. CDR3 length: 15 residues. CDR3: CASSRDGWTNEKLFF. CDR3 in DNA: TGTGCCAGCAGCCGAGACGGGTGGACTAATGAAAAACTGTTTTTT.

The chain recombines TRBV3-1 (or the pseudogene TRBV3-2) with TRBJ2-1; 9 bases map to TRBD2. In germline, CDR1 is LGHDT, CDR2 YNNKEL (reference sequence). V shed 4 bases, J shed 8 bases, and the junction held 15 bases outside the gene matches. The CDR3 is made up of 17 amino acids. The CDR3 loop reads CASSPERWSSGTDEQFF. The CDR3 nucleotides read TGTGCCAGCAGCCCCGAGAGGTGGTCTAGCGGGACTGATGAGCAGTTCTTC.

The chain uses TRBV7-2 and TRBJ2-7; D remains unclear. Germline V lookup: CDR1 SGHTA, CDR2 FQGNSA. V lost 1 base to trimming and J lost 2 bases, with 9 bases between them. This CDR3 is 14 amino acids long. CDR3 protein: CASSLVAATYEQYF. CDR3 in DNA: TGTGCCAGCAGCTTAGTGGCGGCAACCTACGAGCAGTACTTC.

The rearrangement uses TRBV12-5 and TRBJ2-5; TRBD2 aligns across 12 bases. Germline V gene lookup returns CDR1 LGHNT and CDR2 FRNRAP. The junction had 2 bases not matched to a gene; V was cut back by 1 base and J by 5 bases. The CDR3 totals 15 residues. The CDR3 reads CASGLGLAGEETQYF. The CDR3 DNA is TGTGCTAGTGGTTTGGGACTAGCGGGAGAGGAGACCCAGTACTTC.

This chain's CDR3 is CACGAGEGTDTQYF. The CDR3 nucleotides are TGTGCCTGCGGAGCGGGAGAGGGCACAGATACGCAGTATTTT. The rearrangement uses TRBV30 and TRBJ2-3; TRBD2 matches 8 bases. Germline trimming cut 6 bases from V and 1 base from J; bases unmatched to any gene: 6. Germline V gives CDR1 GTSNPN, CDR2 SVGIG (reference sequence). This CDR3 region has 14 residues.

V gene TRBV4-1 combines with J gene TRBJ1-1; the D gene is possibly TRBD1 (5 bases). Deletions cut 0 bases from V and 8 bases from J, with 10 bases between. Germline CDR1 MGHRA, CDR2 YSYEKL. The CDR3 spans 13 residues. CDR3 in amino acids: CASSQDKRTEAFF. DNA for the CDR3: TGCGCCAGCAGCCAAGATAAGAGGACAGAAGCTTTCTTT.

The chain uses TRBV10-2 and TRBJ1-5, with a weak D call TRBD1 (6 bases). The CDR3 runs 14 residues. The germline CDR1 and CDR2 sequences are WSHSY and SAAADI. V was shortened by 7 bases and J by 1 base, with 11 bases between the two germline ends. The CDR3 here is CASKRGTSNQPQHF. The CDR3 bases are TGCGCCAGCAAGAGGGGGACCAGCAATCAGCCCCAGCATTTT.

In this sample, this clone turned up once. The V call is TRBV7-2, the J call TRBJ2-5; maybe TRBD2 (5 bases). CDR1 and CDR2 from the germline V gene are SGHTA and FQGNSA. The CDR3 is 14 amino acids. Trimming pared 6 bases from V and 1 base from J, leaving 12 bases between. The CDR3 DNA follows: TGTGCCAGCAGTCCCGGGATTATCCAAGAGACCCAGTACTTC. It encodes CASSPGIIQETQYF.

The chain couples TRBV6-6 to TRBJ2-2; D unclear. Trimming took 6 bases from V and 2 from J, leaving 10 bases between them. CDR1 is MNHNY, CDR2 SVGAGI, per germline (reference sequence). This CDR3 region has 14 residues. CDR3 in DNA: TGTGCCAGCAGCCCCGCGGTTAACACCGGGGAGCTGTTTTTT. It is translated as CASSPAVNTGELFF.

Remarks on this clone: The same CDR3 can be traced to other DNA sequences in this sample. The chain employs TRBV12-3 or TRBV12-4 and TRBJ1-1, with a tentative D call TRBD1 (6 bases). The CDR3 is 11 residues long. Trimming removed 3 bases at V and 8 bases at J, with 7 bases between. The CDR3 DNA follows: TGTGCCAGCAGTTTCAGGGGCGAAGCTTTCTTT. Translating it yields CASSFRGEAFF.

V gene TRBV19 combines with J gene TRBJ1-4; 10 bases are shared with TRBD1. The CDR3 is 16 amino acids. J lost 6 bases, V lost 1 base, and 5 bases had no gene match. Germline CDR1 and CDR2: LNHDA and SQIVND (reference sequence). CDR3 amino acids: CASSIVVGQGDEKLFF. CDR3 DNA: TGTGCCAGTAGTATAGTGGTCGGACAGGGGGATGAAAAACTGTTTTTT.

The rearrangement joins TRBV11-2 to TRBJ2-5, with 8 bases that match TRBD1. The junction had 9 bases not matched to a gene; V was cut back by 4 bases and J by 5 bases. Looked up from germline, CDR1 is SGHAT and CDR2 is FQNNGV. CDR3 length: 15 residues. CDR3 sequence reads: CASSSQGALAETQYF. Here the CDR3 DNA reads TGTGCCAGCAGCTCCCAGGGGGCGCTCGCTGAGACCCAGTACTTC.

The chain carries TRBV5-1 and TRBJ2-4; maybe TRBD2 (6 bases). V was clipped by 2 bases and J by 7 bases, with 19 bases between them. Germline values: CDR1 SGHRS, CDR2 YFSETQ. The CDR3 contains 16 residues. The CDR3 spells CASSLSSGGALNIQYF. CDR3 nucleotide sequence: TGCGCCAGCAGCTTATCCTCAGGAGGGGCGTTGAACATTCAGTACTTC.

The sample holds a few counts of this clone. The chain carries TRBV5-1 and TRBJ2-7; 11 bases fit TRBD1. CDR1 and CDR2 from the germline V gene are SGHRS and YFSETQ. The V gene end was trimmed by 0 bases and the J gene end by 5 bases; junction bases not matched to a gene: 1. The CDR3 covers 14 residues. The CDR3 nucleotides are TGCGCCAGCAGCTTGGCGGGACAGGGGGACGAGCAGTACTTC. It encodes CASSLAGQGDEQYF.

This clone was seen only once. J is TRBJ1-2 and V is TRBV7-9; 11 bases agree with TRBD1. The CDR3 spans 13 residues. Germline CDR1 and CDR2: SEHNR and FQNEAQ (reference sequence). V was clipped by 7 bases and J by 6 bases; unmatched bases: 4. This CDR3 is CASTRTGGHGYTF. The DNA for the CDR3 is TGTGCCAGCACCCGGACAGGGGGCCATGGCTACACCTTC. The full variable domain, its missing parts supplied by reference TRBV7-9 and TRBJ1-2, is DTGVSQNPRHKITKRGQNVTFRCDPISEHNRLYWYRQTLGQGPEFLTYFQNEAQLEKSRLLSDRFSAERPKGSFSTLEIQRTEQGDSAMYLCASTRTGGHGYTFGSGTRLTVV.